A single sample gave rise to the 15 T cell receptor beta chains below, sequenced in a study of T-cell reconstitution after alpha-beta-depleted transplantation in children. TCRbeta library construction was performed incorporating unique molecular identifiers. MiXCR, run by TCRdb on the PCR reads, gives a single entry per CDR3 protein. The sample yields more than 250,000 distinct CDR3 sequences, 9.9% seen once. Sequenced material: PBMCs from the stem cell graft donor, taken from the stem cell graft. The receptors were sampled from a human donor who donated a stem cell graft to a child with SCID.

The chain links TRBV12-3 or TRBV12-4 to TRBJ2-5, with 8 bases that match TRBD1. V lost 6 bases to trimming and J lost 1 base; unmatched junction nucleotides: 10. The CDR3 runs to 16 residues. The CDR3 sequence is CASRSGTGLTQETQYF. The CDR3 nucleotides are TGTGCCAGCAGGTCCGGGACAGGACTAACCCAAGAGACCCAGTACTTC.

The chain has TRBV4-1 and TRBJ2-5; D unresolved. V was cut by 0 bases and J by 1 base, with 12 bases left in between. Germline-derived CDR1 and CDR2 are MGHRA and YSYEKL. CDR3 size: 16 residues. Written as DNA, the CDR3 is TGCGCCAGCAGCCAAGAACCACCCGCGTTCCAAGAGACCCAGTACTTC. It translates to CASSQEPPAFQETQYF.

CDR3 nucleotides: TGTGCCAGCAGCTCATTCGGGACGGACACCTACGAGCAGTACTTC. This sequence encodes CASSSFGTDTYEQYF. This chain joins TRBV11-2 and TRBJ2-7; D is possibly TRBD1 or TRBD2 (5 bases each). The germline V gene has CDR1 SGHAT and CDR2 FQNNGV. There are 15 residues in the CDR3. Trimming took 4 bases from V and 2 from J, leaving 15 bases between them.

This clonotype was seen many times. The chain has TRBV5-5 and TRBJ1-5; 7 bases map to TRBD1. The CDR3 consists of 15 residues. The J segment lost 8 bases and the V segment lost 0 bases, leaving 8 bases of the junction unmatched. Germline V gene lookup returns CDR1 SGHKS and CDR2 YYEKEE (reference sequence). In DNA form, the CDR3 reads TGTGCCAGCAGCTTGGAGGGGGCAGGGAAGGAGCCCCAGCATTTT. Residues: CASSLEGAGKEPQHF.

The rearrangement joins TRBV9 to TRBJ2-7, with D unclear. V gave up 3 bases and J gave up 0 bases, with 10 bases separating them. The CDR3 has 14 residues. Germline loops: CDR1 SGDLS, CDR2 YYNGEE. The CDR3 sequence is CASSGGPRSYEQYF. The CDR3 nucleotides read TGTGCCAGCAGCGGCGGACCTCGCTCCTACGAGCAGTACTTC.

The J gene is TRBJ2-2, the V gene TRBV5-1, with D possibly matching TRBD1 (5 bases). The CDR3 sequence is 16 residues long. V lost 0 bases and J 4 bases, leaving 13 bases between the germline ends. Germline V gene data show CDR1 as SGHRS and CDR2 as YFSETQ. The CDR3 is CASSLAQQALTGELFF. In nucleotides, the CDR3 is TGCGCCAGCAGCTTGGCCCAACAGGCCCTCACCGGGGAGCTGTTTTTT.

This clonotype appeared many times. The J gene is TRBJ1-1, the V gene TRBV6-1; no definite D call. The CDR3 has 12 amino acids. Germline CDR1 MNHNS, CDR2 SASEGT. The V end was cut by 3 bases, the J end by 11 bases, with 13 bases between. The CDR3 coding sequence is TGTGCCAGCAGTGAGATAGGCCGTCACGCTTTCTTT. Protein product: CASSEIGRHAFF.

This clonotype was detected a few times. At one end, the junction sequence differs from germline, possibly due to a read error. This sequence joins TRBV13 and TRBJ2-2; no firm D call. The CDR3 is made up of 13 amino acids. Germline V gene sequence: CDR1 PRHDT, CDR2 FYEKMQ (reference sequence). The CDR3 sequence: CASSLGVGGELFF. As DNA, the CDR3 is TGTGCCAGCAGCCTAGGAGTGGGGGGGGAGCTGTTTTTT.

This clonotype was recorded at least ten times. This chain joins TRBV9 and TRBJ2-3, with TRBD1 as a possible D gene (7 bases). Deletions cut 6 bases from V and 2 bases from J, with 13 bases between. Germline V gene data show CDR1 as SGDLS and CDR2 as YYNGEE. The CDR3 is made up of 14 amino acids. The CDR3 coding sequence is TGTGCCAGCAATAGGAGGGGGCTCACAGATACGCAGTATTTT. Protein: CASNRRGLTDTQYF.

This clonotype occurred a few times. This chain uses TRBV20-1 with TRBJ2-7; 9 bases fit TRBD2. The germline V gene has CDR1 DFQATT and CDR2 SNEGSKA (reference sequence). CDR3 length: 15 residues. With V trimmed by 6 bases and J by 6 bases, 15 bases remained unmatched. CDR3 in amino acids: CSATGGLSGGLEQYF. The DNA for the CDR3 is TGCAGTGCCACCGGAGGTTTAAGCGGGGGGCTCGAGCAGTACTTC.

This clonotype was seen many times. The gene calls are TRBV7-2 and TRBJ2-7; 7 bases line up with TRBD2. V lost 0 bases, J lost 1 base, and 3 bases stayed unmatched. CDR1 is SGHTA and CDR2 is FQGNSA in the germline V gene. The CDR3 runs 15 residues. CDR3 sequence reads: CASSLAGLGSYEQYF. The CDR3 DNA follows: TGTGCCAGCAGCTTAGCTGGACTAGGTTCCTACGAGCAGTACTTC.

Turning to this clonotype: Because the CDR3 is missing its conserved closing phenylalanine or tryptophan, this is likely a read error. This chain links TRBV20-1 with TRBJ1-1; D remains unclear. The V end was cut by 4 bases, the J end by 1 base, with 4 bases between. CDR3 length: 11 amino acids. Germline values: CDR1 DFQATT, CDR2 SNEGSKA (reference sequence). The CDR3 here is CSATGNTEAFL. Here the CDR3 DNA reads TGCAGTGCTACAGGGAACACTGAAGCTTTCTTA.

The V and J genes are TRBV20-1 and TRBJ2-7, with 12 bases matching TRBD2. This CDR3 is built from 16 residues. The V and J ends lost 2 bases and 2 bases, in that order; junction bases with no gene match: 7. Per germline, CDR1 DFQATT and CDR2 SNEGSKA (reference sequence). CDR3 DNA sequence: TGCAGTGCTAGAACCCGACTAGCGGGGGTAACCTACGAGCAGTACTTC. It translates to CSARTRLAGVTYEQYF.

The chain recombines TRBV27 with TRBJ1-1; the D is unclear. V dropped 4 bases and J dropped 1 base, with 10 bases sitting between them. The CDR3 has 14 amino acids. Germline CDR1 and CDR2: MNHEY and SMNVEV (reference sequence). The CDR3 coding sequence is TGTGCCAGCAGTTCTTATCGGGGGAACACTGAAGCTTTCTTT. Amino acid sequence: CASSSYRGNTEAFF.

This clonotype occurred many times. The chain couples TRBV27 to TRBJ2-5; TRBD1 agrees at 10 bases. Germline lookup yields CDR1 MNHEY and CDR2 SMNVEV (reference sequence). This CDR3 spans 15 amino acids. V trimming: 4 bases; J trimming: 2 bases; junction bases outside the gene matches: 4. The CDR3 spells CASSSRQGAQETQYF. CDR3 sequence (DNA): TGTGCCAGCAGTTCGCGACAGGGGGCGCAAGAGACCCAGTACTTC.